A single sample is the source of the 15 T cell receptor beta chains below, sequenced in a study of blood T cell repertoires in COVID-19. The method was immunoSEQ multiplex PCR; TCRdb's version includes in-frame clones alone and lacks a portion of them. The repertoire includes 60,000 to 75,000 clones, around 87% of them detected once, and 6.6% sits in the top ten. The sequenced sample consisted of peripheral blood. These receptors were taken from a man in his sixties with acute or convalescent COVID-19.

This rearrangement joins TRBV11-2 to TRBJ1-4; TRBD1 is a possible D gene (6 bases). CDR1 SGHAT and CDR2 FQNNGV come from the germline V gene. Trimming stripped 5 bases from V and 3 bases from J, with 10 bases between. The CDR3 runs to 14 residues. CDR3 sequence reads: CASSLGGANEKLFF. The CDR3 DNA reads as TGTGCCAGCAGCCTAGGGGGGGCTAATGAAAAACTGTTTTTT.

This chain joins TRBV5-4 and TRBJ2-1, with D unclear. CDR1 SGHNT and CDR2 YYREEE come from the germline V gene (reference sequence). The CDR3 is made up of 14 amino acids. V lost 4 bases and J 5 bases, leaving 13 bases between the germline ends. As DNA, the CDR3 is TGTGCCAGCAGCCCCCCCGCGCTAAACAATGAGCAGTTCTTC. Translated, it gives CASSPPALNNEQFF.

This clone was seen more than once but under ten times. The rearrangement uses TRBV15 and TRBJ2-1; 8 nucleotides line up with TRBD2. CDR3 length: 19 residues. Germline CDR1 is LNHNV and CDR2 is YYDKDF (reference sequence). V trimming: 0 bases; J trimming: 8 bases; junction bases outside the gene matches: 18. CDR3 DNA sequence: TGTGCCACCAGCAGAGATTGGGGGCGTGGCGGGGGGCCTTTTGATGAGCAGTTCTTC. Translation: CATSRDWGRGGGPFDEQFF.

The rearrangement links TRBV9 to TRBJ2-2, with D possibly being TRBD1 (5 bases). V was pared by 4 bases and J by 2 bases, with 15 bases between. Germline CDR1 and CDR2: SGDLS and YYNGEE. CDR3 length: 16 residues. The CDR3 DNA reads TGTGCCAGCAGCATCGGACAAGACCCCAACACCGGGGAGCTGTTTTTT. It specifies CASSIGQDPNTGELFF.

This chain connects TRBV3-1 (or the pseudogene TRBV3-2) to TRBJ2-7, with unresolved D. Germline CDR1 is LGHDT and CDR2 is YNNKEL (reference sequence). CDR3 size: 15 residues. Trimming shortened V by 0 bases and J by 1 base, and 10 bases separated the two germline ends. CDR3 protein: CASSQEPHRSYEQYF. CDR3 nucleotides: TGTGCCAGCAGCCAAGAGCCGCACAGATCCTACGAGCAGTACTTC.

The V and J genes are TRBV12-3 or TRBV12-4 and TRBJ1-2, with D unresolved. The CDR3 covers 13 residues. V shed 5 bases and J shed 2 bases, with 9 bases lying between them. CDR3 nucleotide sequence: TGTGCCAGCAGTAATACAGTAAACTATGGCTACACCTTC. Translating gives CASSNTVNYGYTF.

The gene calls are TRBV29-1 and TRBJ2-1; 10 bases are shared with TRBD2. Germline-derived CDR1 and CDR2 are SQVTM and ANQGSEA. The J segment lost 5 bases and the V segment lost 6 bases, leaving 4 bases of the junction unmatched. CDR3 length: 13 amino acids. The CDR3 sequence is CSVLAGKHNEQFF. The CDR3 DNA reads TGCAGCGTACTAGCGGGGAAACACAATGAGCAGTTCTTC.

This clone showed up just a few times. The rearrangement uses TRBV30 and TRBJ1-2, with 8 nucleotides matching TRBD1. The V gene's germline CDR1 is GTSNPN and CDR2 SVGIG (reference sequence). The length of the CDR3 is 13 residues. Trimming removed 5 bases from V and 3 bases from J; junction bases left unmatched: 5. CDR3 in DNA: TGTGCCTGGGCTCAGGGGGCAGACTATGGCTACACCTTC. The encoded protein is CAWAQGADYGYTF.

This clone was counted a few times. The chain links TRBV10-2 to TRBJ2-2; D is uncertain. With 9 bases removed from V and 0 bases from J, the gap between germline ends came to 8 bases. The germline V gene encodes CDR1 WSHSY and CDR2 SAAADI. The CDR3 contains 13 residues. In nucleotides, the CDR3 is TGCGCCAGATTAAATTCGAACACCGGGGAGCTGTTTTTT. Its protein is CARLNSNTGELFF.

The J gene is TRBJ2-5, the V gene TRBV30; 11 nucleotides align to TRBD2. From germline, CDR1 is GTSNPN and CDR2 SVGIG (reference sequence). The CDR3 extends over 16 amino acids. Trimming cost V 2 bases and J 4 bases; bases outside gene matches: 9. CDR3 residues: CAWSKRLAGGGETQYF. Here the CDR3 DNA reads TGTGCCTGGAGTAAAAGGCTAGCGGGGGGTGGAGAGACCCAGTACTTC.

This rearrangement joins TRBV5-4 to TRBJ1-1, with D maybe TRBD1 (5 bases). V lost 3 bases to trimming and J lost 1 base, with 16 bases between them. CDR3 size: 16 residues. In germline, CDR1 is SGHNT, CDR2 YYREEE (reference sequence). Written as DNA, the CDR3 is TGTGCCAGCAGCTCCAATACTTACACAGGGAACACTGAAGCTTTCTTT. It translates to CASSSNTYTGNTEAFF.

V and J are TRBV14 and TRBJ1-1; D is possibly TRBD1 (6 bases). CDR3 length: 13 amino acids. Trimming cost V 5 bases and J 1 base, with 8 bases left between them. Germline loops: CDR1 SGHDN, CDR2 FVKESK. The CDR3 spells CASSWTENTEAFF. Here the CDR3 DNA reads TGTGCCAGCAGCTGGACAGAGAACACTGAAGCTTTCTTT. Together with reference TRBV14 and TRBJ1-1, the CDR3 gives the full variable domain: EAGVTQFPSHSVIEKGQTVTLRCDPISGHDNLYWYRRVMGKEIKFLLHFVKESKQDESGMPNNRFLAERTGGTYSTLKVQPAELEDSGVYFCASSWTENTEAFFGQGTRLTVV.

This clone appeared a few times. This chain uses TRBV11-1 with TRBJ1-2; D is perhaps TRBD1 (5 bases). The CDR3 covers 11 residues. Germline V gene lookup returns CDR1 SGHAT and CDR2 FQDESV (reference sequence). V dropped 5 bases and J dropped 8 bases, with 9 bases sitting between them. This CDR3 reads CASSTREGYTF. CDR3 nucleotides: TGTGCCAGCAGCACCAGGGAAGGCTACACCTTC.

The chain links TRBV6-6 to TRBJ1-4, with D unresolved. V was trimmed by 0 bases and J by 0 bases, leaving 5 bases between them. CDR1 and CDR2 from the germline V gene are MNHNY and SVGAGI (reference sequence). The CDR3 covers 15 residues. Here the CDR3 reads CASSYSTATNEKLFF. The CDR3 DNA sequence: TGTGCCAGCAGTTACTCGACTGCAACTAATGAAAAACTGTTTTTT.

The V and J genes are TRBV29-1 and TRBJ2-2, with TRBD1 matching over 10 bases. V lost 6 bases and J lost 7; bases outside the gene matches: 11. This CDR3 comprises 15 residues. CDR1 is SQVTM, CDR2 ANQGSEA, per germline. The CDR3 here is CSVARTGGAGGELFF. The CDR3 coding sequence is TGCAGCGTCGCACGGACAGGGGGAGCGGGCGGGGAGCTGTTTTTT.